This entry lists 27 T cell receptor beta chains sequenced from one sample in a study of blood T cell repertoires in COVID-19. Assay used: immunoSEQ multiplex PCR; TCRdb lists only in-frame clones, some missing. The sample records under 40,000 clones, about 88% being singletons. The material sequenced was peripheral blood. The receptors were gathered from a man between 65 and 85 years old with active COVID-19.

CDR3 region: CASSYLAGGPETQYF. The CDR3 bases are TGTGCCAGCAGTTACTTAGCGGGGGGGCCGGAGACCCAGTACTTC. This rearrangement joins TRBV6-5 to TRBJ2-5; 11 bases map to TRBD2. The germline V gene has CDR1 MNHEY and CDR2 SVGAGI. V was clipped by 1 base and J by 5 bases; unmatched bases: 3. The CDR3 spans 15 residues.

V gene TRBV7-9 combines with J gene TRBJ2-2, with D perhaps TRBD2 (7 bases). Looked up from germline, CDR1 is SEHNR and CDR2 is FQNEAQ (reference sequence). The CDR3 spans 15 residues. V was clipped by 6 bases and J by 2 bases, with 13 bases between them. The CDR3 sequence: CASRGGASNTGELFF. The CDR3 coding sequence is TGTGCCAGCAGAGGGGGGGCTTCAAACACCGGGGAGCTGTTTTTT. Looking up the rest from reference TRBV7-9 and TRBJ2-2 gives the full variable domain: DTGVSQNPRHKITKRGQNVTFRCDPISEHNRLYWYRQTLGQGPEFLTYFQNEAQLEKSRLLSDRFSAERPKGSFSTLEIQRTEQGDSAMYLCASRGGASNTGELFFGEGSRLTVL.

The chain joins TRBV28 to TRBJ2-1; the match to TRBD2 covers 8 bases. This CDR3 comprises 15 residues. Germline V gives CDR1 MDHEN, CDR2 SYDVKM. Trimming at V came to 4 bases and at J to 5 bases, leaving 7 bases not matched to a gene. CDR3 residues: CASSSRGALNNEQFF. DNA for the CDR3: TGTGCCAGCAGTTCGCGGGGGGCCCTAAACAATGAGCAGTTCTTC.

The rearrangement uses TRBV27 and TRBJ1-1; TRBD1 agrees at 7 bases. This CDR3 has 13 residues. The V and J ends lost 8 bases and 5 bases, in that order; junction bases with no gene match: 8. The germline V gene encodes CDR1 MNHEY and CDR2 SMNVEV (reference sequence). The CDR3 spells CASQQGWRTEAFF. CDR3 coding DNA: TGTGCCAGCCAACAGGGGTGGAGGACTGAAGCTTTCTTT.

The gene calls are TRBV19 and TRBJ2-1; 12 bases are a match to TRBD2. The CDR3 runs 18 residues. Germline loops: CDR1 LNHDA, CDR2 SQIVND (reference sequence). V trimming: 0 bases; J trimming: 2 bases; junction bases outside the gene matches: 5. The CDR3 spells CASSIEASGGAAYNEQFF. In nucleotides, the CDR3 is TGTGCCAGTAGTATAGAGGCTAGCGGGGGGGCCGCCTACAATGAGCAGTTCTTC.

The chain links TRBV24-1 to TRBJ1-5, with 8 bases that match TRBD1. Losses at the gene ends were 4 bases for V and 8 bases for J; bases not matched to a gene: 3. CDR1 and CDR2 from the germline V gene are KGHDR and SFDVKD. The CDR3 is made up of 13 amino acids. In DNA form, the CDR3 reads TGTGCCACCAGTGAGAACAGGGGGAAGCCCCAGCATTTT. Translating it yields CATSENRGKPQHF.

This chain links TRBV7-8 with TRBJ2-7; no clear D gene. Germline CDR1 SGHVS, CDR2 FQNEAQ. The V end lost 4 bases, the J end lost 3 bases, and 13 bases lay between the germline ends. This CDR3 region has 14 residues. CDR3 sequence reads: CASSYLQTNYEQYF. Here the CDR3 DNA reads TGTGCCAGCAGCTATCTACAAACTAACTACGAGCAGTACTTC. Full variable domain (outside the CDR3, taken from reference TRBV7-8 and TRBJ2-7): GAGVSQSPRYKVAKRGQDVALRCDPISGHVSLFWYQQALGQGPEFLTYFQNEAQLDKSGLPSDRFFAERPEGSVSTLKIQRTQQEDSAVYLCASSYLQTNYEQYFGPGTRLTVT.

This chain joins TRBV18 and TRBJ2-7; the D is unclear. V was pared by 3 bases and J by 3 bases, with 9 bases between. This CDR3 has 13 residues. Germline CDR1 KGHSH, CDR2 LQKENI. The CDR3 sequence is CASSPDGYYEQYF. The CDR3 nucleotides are TGTGCCAGCTCACCTGACGGGTACTACGAGCAGTACTTC.

This chain joins TRBV7-9 and TRBJ1-1; 8 nucleotides align to TRBD1. In germline, CDR1 is SEHNR, CDR2 FQNEAQ (reference sequence). The CDR3 is 17 residues long. The trim removed 1 base at V and 4 bases at J, leaving 11 bases unmatched. The CDR3, as DNA: TGTGCCAGCAGCTTAGGTTTGGCAGGGGGCGTTGGCACTGAAGCTTTCTTT. Translated: CASSLGLAGGVGTEAFF.

The J gene is TRBJ1-6, the V gene TRBV19; no firm D call. The CDR3 runs to 13 residues. Trimming removed 7 bases from V and 6 bases from J, with 10 bases in between. Looked up from germline, CDR1 is LNHDA and CDR2 is SQIVND (reference sequence). The chain's CDR3 is CASTQYGNSPLHF. The CDR3 nucleotides read TGTGCCAGTACCCAATACGGTAATTCACCCCTCCACTTT. The whole variable domain, filled in from reference TRBV19 and TRBJ1-6, reads DGGITQSPKYLFRKEGQNVTLSCEQNLNHDAMYWYRQDPGQGLRLIYYSQIVNDFQKGDIAEGYSVSREKKESFPLTVTSAQKNPTAFYLCASTQYGNSPLHFGNGTRLTVT.

The rearrangement joins TRBV24-1 to TRBJ2-3; 10 bases are shared with TRBD1. The CDR3 covers 15 residues. Germline assignment: CDR1 KGHDR and CDR2 SFDVKD. V shed 9 bases, J shed 5 bases, and the junction held 10 bases outside the gene matches. CDR3: CATARGDRGRDTQYF. In DNA form, the CDR3 reads TGTGCCACCGCCCGAGGGGACAGGGGAAGAGATACGCAGTATTTT.

This clone was recorded only once. The genes are TRBV27 and TRBJ1-6, with TRBD1 matching over 8 bases. This CDR3 contains 15 residues. Germline V CDR1 and CDR2: MNHEY, SMNVEV (reference sequence). The ends lost 5 bases at V and 9 bases at J; junction bases unmatched: 9. CDR3 sequence (DNA): TGTGCCAGCAGTCCCGGACAGGGTAGTACTTCACCCCTCCACTTT. Its protein product is CASSPGQGSTSPLHF.

The sample holds a few counts of this clone. The chain uses TRBV6-5 and TRBJ1-6; the match to TRBD1 covers 7 bases. With V trimmed by 6 bases and J by 4 bases, 3 bases remained unmatched. The CDR3 consists of 14 residues. CDR1 MNHEY and CDR2 SVGAGI come from the germline V gene. The CDR3 sequence is CASRGTAYNSPLHF. The CDR3 DNA reads TGTGCCAGCAGGGGGACAGCTTATAATTCACCCCTCCACTTT.

The V call is TRBV7-2, the J call TRBJ2-7, with D unclear. V was shortened by 2 bases and J by 5 bases, with 16 bases between the two germline ends. CDR3 size: 15 residues. Germline CDR1 is SGHTA and CDR2 is FQGNSA. The CDR3 DNA is TGTGCCAGCAGCTTACCGGGTGTTCCCCCCCACGAGCAGTACTTC. Amino acid sequence: CASSLPGVPPHEQYF.

The chain recombines TRBV28 with TRBJ2-5; the match to TRBD2 covers 12 bases. Germline CDR1 reads MDHEN; CDR2 reads SYDVKM. Trimming cost V 7 bases and J 2 bases; bases outside gene matches: 5. The CDR3 loop spans 15 amino acids. The CDR3 spells CASTLAGGRQETQYF. CDR3 DNA sequence: TGTGCCAGCACCCTAGCGGGGGGGCGGCAAGAGACCCAGTACTTC. The complete variable domain, with remaining parts taken from reference TRBV28 and TRBJ2-5, reads DVKVTQSSRYLVKRTGEKVFLECVQDMDHENMFWYRQDPGLGLRLIYFSYDVKMKEKGDIPEGYSVSREKKERFSLILESASTNQTSMYLCASTLAGGRQETQYFGPGTRLLVL.

The V call is TRBV2, the J call TRBJ2-1, with 12 bases aligning to TRBD1. This CDR3 is 16 amino acids long. Germline V gene lookup returns CDR1 SNHLY and CDR2 FYNNEI. With 3 bases clipped from V and 7 bases from J, the junction kept 7 bases outside the gene matches. CDR3 bases: TGTGCCAGCAGTGACCTGGGACAGGGGGCGAAGAATGAGCAGTTCTTC. Residues: CASSDLGQGAKNEQFF.

This clone was detected once. This chain connects TRBV28 to TRBJ2-2; D not certain. This CDR3 is built from 14 residues. Per the germline V gene, CDR1 is MDHEN and CDR2 is SYDVKM. V was pared by 8 bases and J by 1 base, with 11 bases between. CDR3 nucleotide sequence: TGTGCCAGCCACGAGGCATTGAACACCGGGGAGCTGTTTTTT. Translating it yields CASHEALNTGELFF.

The chain links TRBV5-1 to TRBJ2-3; D is ambiguous. Trimming left V 4 bases short and J 6 bases short, with 15 bases between. CDR1 is SGHRS, CDR2 YFSETQ, per germline. The CDR3 spans 14 residues. CDR3 sequence: CASSLGALLDTQYF. For the CDR3, the DNA is TGCGCCAGCAGCCTGGGCGCACTACTGGATACGCAGTATTTT.

This clone was picked up one time. The CDR3 is CASRSPTSPDTQYF. The DNA for the CDR3 is TGTGCCAGCAGAAGCCCGACTAGTCCAGATACGCAGTATTTT. The genes are TRBV6-5 and TRBJ2-3; tentatively, D is TRBD2 (6 bases). This CDR3 has 14 amino acids. Germline CDR1 reads MNHEY; CDR2 reads SVGAGI. Trimming cost V 6 bases and J 4 bases, with 14 bases left between them.

This chain joins TRBV27 and TRBJ2-7, with unresolved D. V gave up 1 base and J gave up 0 bases, with 7 bases separating them. The CDR3 is made up of 14 amino acids. Germline V gene data show CDR1 as MNHEY and CDR2 as SMNVEV (reference sequence). The CDR3 loop is CASSLYYTSYEQYF. Written as DNA, the CDR3 is TGTGCCAGCAGTTTATATTACACCTCCTACGAGCAGTACTTC.

This rearrangement joins TRBV7-9 to TRBJ2-3; D is uncertain. The CDR3 runs 16 residues. V gave up 5 bases and J gave up 6 bases, with 21 bases separating them. Germline loops: CDR1 SEHNR, CDR2 FQNEAQ (reference sequence). CDR3 DNA: TGTGCCAGCAGCCCTCCCCGCGAAACTATAGCTGATACGCAGTATTTT. It is translated as CASSPPRETIADTQYF.

The genes are TRBV5-5 and TRBJ1-5; D uncertain. V shed 1 base and J shed 7 bases, with 15 bases lying between them. This CDR3 contains 15 residues. Per the germline V gene, CDR1 is SGHKS and CDR2 is YYEKEE (reference sequence). Written as DNA, the CDR3 is TGTGCCAGCAGCTTGACCGGGATTACTGAGCAGCCCCAGCATTTT. Translating gives CASSLTGITEQPQHF.

The chain recombines TRBV24-1 with TRBJ2-3; 10 positions agree with TRBD2. The germline CDR1 and CDR2 sequences are KGHDR and SFDVKD. Trimming removed 3 bases from V and 2 bases from J; junction bases left unmatched: 4. This CDR3 contains 16 residues. CDR3 nucleotides: TGTGCCACCAGTGATCCACTAGCGGGACTCACAGATACGCAGTATTTT. Encoded protein: CATSDPLAGLTDTQYF.

The CDR3 nucleotides read TGTGCCAGCAGCCCCCCGAGCGGGAGAAGTGGTGAGCAGTTCTTC. Its protein is CASSPPSGRSGEQFF. The chain links TRBV7-9 to TRBJ2-1; 8 bases map to TRBD2. The ends lost 5 bases at V and 9 bases at J; junction bases unmatched: 12. The CDR3 spans 15 residues. Germline assignment: CDR1 SEHNR and CDR2 FQNEAQ (reference sequence).

This rearrangement joins TRBV7-2 to TRBJ2-7; 8 bases are a match to TRBD1. After removal of 1 base from V and 4 bases from J, the junction contained 6 bases not matched to a gene. This CDR3 is built from 15 residues. The germline CDR1 and CDR2 sequences are SGHTA and FQGNSA. The CDR3 spells CASSLGVRGPYEQYF. The DNA for the CDR3 is TGTGCCAGCAGCTTAGGTGTCAGGGGGCCGTACGAGCAGTACTTC.

V and J are TRBV20-1 and TRBJ2-7, with 8 bases fitting TRBD2. V shed 3 bases and J 2 bases; nucleotides not matched to a gene: 9. Germline V gene lookup returns CDR1 DFQATT and CDR2 SNEGSKA (reference sequence). The CDR3 spans 15 residues. The CDR3 DNA reads as TGCAGTGCTAGTGACCCCGGGACTAGTCCCTACGAGCAGTACTTC. It specifies CSASDPGTSPYEQYF.

This clone has just one count. This chain joins TRBV28 and TRBJ2-7; 9 bases agree with TRBD1. CDR1 and CDR2 from the germline V gene are MDHEN and SYDVKM. Germline trimming cut 1 base from V and 5 bases from J; bases unmatched to any gene: 6. The CDR3 has 15 amino acids. The CDR3 region is CASSLSGQGADEQYF. The CDR3 bases are TGTGCCAGCAGTTTATCGGGACAGGGAGCGGACGAGCAGTACTTC.